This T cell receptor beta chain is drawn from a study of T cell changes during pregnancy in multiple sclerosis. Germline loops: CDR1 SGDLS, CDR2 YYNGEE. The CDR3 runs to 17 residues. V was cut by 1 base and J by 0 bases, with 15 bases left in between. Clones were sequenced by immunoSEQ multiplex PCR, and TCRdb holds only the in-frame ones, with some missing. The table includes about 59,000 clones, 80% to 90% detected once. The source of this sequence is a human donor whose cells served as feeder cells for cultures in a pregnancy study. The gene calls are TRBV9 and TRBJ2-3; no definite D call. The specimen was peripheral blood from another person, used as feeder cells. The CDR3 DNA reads TGTGCCAGCAGCGTAAGTTTGTCGGGCGGCAGCACAGATACGCAGTATTTT. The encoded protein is CASSVSLSGGSTDTQYF.